This T cell receptor (beta chain) was identified during a study of T cells in Graves' hyperthyroidism and ophthalmopathy. Study-level background: Once the initial diagnosis was made, peripheral blood was obtained before any treatment.

Study-wide points: Within blood appeared most thyroid clonotypes that had expanded above 0.001.

Regarding this clonotype: Its specificity is not known.

There are 16 residues in the CDR3. Germline V gene lookup returns CDR1 ENHRY and CDR2 SYGVKD. With 2 bases removed from V and 6 bases from J, the gap between germline ends came to 16 bases. Amplification of TCR beta CDR3 regions was performed using RNA transcripts as template. The TCR CDR3 first-round RT-PCR relied on the HTBI primer set. In TCRdb, the multiplex PCR reads were re-called with MiXCR into one record per CDR3 protein. This table holds 250,000 to 300,000 distinct CDR3 sequences, 12% to 15% found once. Patients counted as stable if ophthalmopathy did not develop within 18 months. Clinical symptoms, serum thyroxine, TRAb, thyroid ultrasound and orbital computed tomography established diagnosis.

This sequence was found in a woman in her forties with Graves' hyperthyroidism. V and J are TRBV10-3 and TRBJ2-2; D unclear. Source material: blood. The CDR3 is CAISEGGGPSPGELFF. The CDR3 coding sequence is TGTGCCATCAGTGAGGGCGGCGGACCCTCCCCCGGGGAGCTGTTTTTT.